This section outlines one T cell receptor (beta chain) sequence together with its context. Its cognate antigen has yet to be identified. Per-nucleotide qualities are absent, and no much larger clonotype sits a single base away. This entry comes from a study of cytomegalovirus exposure and HLA in healthy donors (dated by TCRdb to about 2017). The study in broad terms: According to an earlier analysis of several hundred of the donors, roughly 180 million T cells yielded over 100 million unique TCR beta sequences and around 300 Gb of sequence data. Rather than drawing on any new phenotypic data, the later analysis identified candidate immune exposures from TCR beta sequences and the way those sequences occurred across donors. Class I and class II HLA loci were covered by the typing at four-digit resolution. On average, 235,054 unique TCR beta nucleotide sequences were sequenced per donor among 398 genotyped donors of the cohort, with roughly 18% of those sequences being non-productive. A later genetic analysis used genome-wide SNP genotypes for about 65% of the roughly 670 donors, treating that subset as a discovery cohort. Of the 300 to 450 genotyped donors, approximately 80% were placed in the genetic ancestry cluster associated with self-reported Caucasian donors. A later analysis re-analyzed previously published TCR beta repertoires from about 600 donors and added high-resolution HLA genotyping to study TCR occurrence patterns. The study profiled the T cell repertoires of 500 to 800 subjects by immunosequencing and related them to cytomegalovirus serostatus. An early release covering approximately 600 HLA-typed donors comprised about 290 gigabases of sequencing data and around 85 million unique TCR sequences. The aim of the study was to test whether cataloging public T cell receptors could identify signatures of past pathogen exposure. About five DR-DQ haplotypes were handled as single units for association and clustering because linkage in the cohort was strong. An earlier analysis of approximately 630 of the donors applied high-throughput TCR beta sequencing to assess whether each TCR beta V gene segment acted as functional or pseudogenic. To predict cytomegalovirus infection status, the study combined high-throughput TCR immunosequencing, statistical association of individual TCRs with disease status, and machine learning. The number of donors typed differed by locus, with about 629-640 for A, B, C, DRB1 and DQB1, around 500 for DQA1, over 600 for DPA1, and roughly 450 for DPB1. Besides the first cohort of 666 subjects, a separate validation cohort made up of roughly 130 different subjects was used. Donor age, sex, ethnicity and CMV serostatus were collected together with the repertoire data. All discovery cohort repertoires had been generated on a single sequencing platform.

The cohort consisted of 650 to 850 healthy bone marrow donors. All cohort members were sampled while nominally healthy, although unrecorded immune exposures were likely present. The donor tested CMV seropositive and was one of the 289 seropositive cohort members. A peripheral blood sample was provided by each donor, and peripheral blood mononuclear cells were used for TCR beta sequencing. The Qiagen DNeasy Blood Extraction Kit was used to extract genomic DNA from the blood cell samples. Taken from cysteine to phenylalanine, the CDR3 has 16 residues. CDR3 DNA is the only sequence kept; it has 48 bases, read in frame from the first base. V is clipped by 1 base and J by 6 bases, and the sequence between their germline boundaries is 16 bases long. Based on the germline V gene, the CDR1 and CDR2 sequences are SGHTA and FQGNSA. Libraries were constructed by the immunoSEQ multiplex PCR assay. The multiplex PCR relied on a mix of 60 forward primers for TCR Vbeta segments and 13 reverse primers for TCR Jbeta segments. The CDR3 region of rearranged TCR beta genes was amplified from genomic DNA with a multiplex PCR assay. The Illumina HiSeq System was used to sequence the amplified TCR beta libraries as 87-base-pair reads. Per the original workflow: In a later analysis, some 80 million unique TCR beta chains were counted across the approximately 620 repertoires, and around 10 million of these chains were shared by at least two donors. To remove PCR and sequencing errors, raw reads were error-corrected and collapsed into unique sequences using a nearest-neighbor algorithm that merged closely related sequences. To assign V, D and J gene segments, CDR3 sequences were aligned to IMGT reference sequences. For a sequence to be retained, a match of at least six nucleotides to both a V gene segment and a J gene segment was required. A rearrangement was called productive if the CDR3 had no stop codons and remained in frame with V and J, and every other rearrangement was called non-productive. CDR3 was defined according to IMGT convention as the region running from the second conserved V-encoded cysteine to the conserved J-encoded phenylalanine. The earlier analysis of some 540 of the donors excluded any sequence lacking an unambiguous match to a single V gene segment. An earlier analysis of under 750 of the donors called V segments functional above 56.7% productive rearrangements and segregating when the between-donor standard deviation exceeded 5%. A statistical classification framework was developed to diagnose cytomegalovirus status using the catalog of TCR beta chain sequences. In a later analysis, V and J genes were assigned by comparing TCR nucleotide sequences against IMGT/GENE-DB human TR gene sequences. In a later analysis, CDR3 sequences and most-parsimonious VDJ recombination scenarios were assigned using the TCRdist pipeline. In a later analysis, each TCR beta chain was defined by its CDR3 amino acid sequence together with its V-gene family, and reads lacking a unique V-gene family were excluded. In a later analysis, fewer than 600 highly shared, low-generation-probability nucleotide sequences were removed to address suspected cross-contamination and a sequencing artifact. A later analysis calculated a clonal expansion index for each public chain from normalized within-repertoire ranks of inferred template counts. In a later analysis, generation probabilities were computed with a VDJ recombination model fitted to out-of-frame rearrangements, and the resulting probabilities were checked against IGoR. Hypergeometric tests were used in a later analysis to score TCR-TCR, TCR-HLA and TCR-CMV co-occurrence, with a repertoire-size bias correction applied to the TCR pairs. A later analysis estimated false discovery rates by permuting HLA or CMV assignments 20 times. A later analysis grouped co-occurring TCRs with DBSCAN, adding TCRdist sequence similarity when clustering within HLA-allele-positive subsets. For co-occurrence clustering, repertoires with fewer than 30,000 or more than 120,000 public chains were excluded, along with five repertoires with anomalous nucleotide sharing. TCRdb obtained this table from immuneACCESS and retained in-frame rearrangements with V and J assigned. These tables miss some clones; where compared with another copy, unresolved V genes account for less than half of the shortfall, and the remainder is unexplained. V and J calls and clone size follow that table, whereas D and trimming were derived from the DNA. This sample is represented by around 160,000 clones; about 70% of them were singletons. The top ten clonotypes cover about 3% of the sample.

Broader findings and caveats from the paper: A later analysis reported that several top co-occurrence clusters appeared linked to parvovirus B19, influenza, CMV and Epstein-Barr virus. A later genetic analysis reported fewer N-insertions in productive TCRs among donors in an Asian-associated ancestry cluster than the approximately 670-donor mean. Assigning TCR associations to individual alleles was difficult when HLA alleles, especially DR and DQ, strongly co-occurred. A further reported finding was that TCR beta sequences accurately predicted the HLA-A and HLA-B alleles for most subjects in the first cohort. The sequencing pipeline was judged likely to have produced a cluster of highly shared sequence variants as a technical artifact. The earlier analysis of 450 to 700 of the donors excluded approximately 15 rarely observed V segments, including chromosome 9 orphons, because counts were too low. Some IMGT-functional V segments, including TRBV6-2 and TRBV6-3, could not be told apart with the 87-base-pair reads, so those segments were excluded. In this cohort, only TCR beta chains were sequenced, and detectable features were limited by the absence of alpha or paired-chain data. In an earlier analysis of fewer than 750 of the donors, most TCR beta V segments were observed in productive rearrangements about 87% or about 30% of the time, broadly matching IMGT annotations. Presence/absence analyses assumed roughly uniform sequencing depth across donors, an assumption that may not hold. The classifier was reported to diagnose cytomegalovirus status with high specificity and sensitivity in both the original cohort and the validation cohort. A few of the identified cytomegalovirus-associated TCR beta chains were confirmed in vitro to be specific for cytomegalovirus antigens. Because HLA typing was missing for some donors at each locus, association tests included only the typed subset. The authors suggested that the approach could potentially be extended to other disease states and immunological phenotypes. Immune exposure information for the cohort was limited to CMV serostatus. In a later analysis, most CMV-associated TCR beta chains were found to appear HLA-restricted, with HLA associations seemingly driven largely by CMV exposure. At a false discovery rate of 0.05, a later analysis linked 15,000 to 20,000 TCR beta sequences to specific HLA alleles. The study listed 150 to 200 TCR beta chains as associated with cytomegalovirus. In a later analysis, the rate of TCR association differed among HLA loci, with DRB1 alleles having the most associated TCRs and HLA-C alleles having the fewest. Compared with equally common non-associated chains, HLA-associated TCR beta chains in a later analysis were more clonally expanded and had lower generation probabilities. Most TCR sequences were observed very rarely across donors, whereas some public TCRs were present in many individuals. Linkage disequilibrium might explain the correlated functional status among segregating V segments, but an unknown experimental factor could not be excluded. An association between a missense DCLRE1C variant and V-gene and J-gene trimming of TCR beta chains was found in a later genetic analysis and replicated in an independent cohort.

This TCR was recovered from a woman between 40 and 50 years old in good health and CMV-seropositive. The sample comprised PBMCs. The rearrangement combines TRBV7-2 with TRBJ2-1; the D gene is perhaps TRBD2, from 5 matching bases. In nucleotides, the sequence is TGTGCCAGCAGCTTAGAGGCTAGCAGTATGTTCAATGAGCAGTTCTTC. The encoded protein is CASSLEASSMFNEQFF.